Shown below are 15 T cell receptor beta chains from a single sample sequenced in a study of cytomegalovirus exposure and HLA in healthy donors. 60 Vbeta and 13 Jbeta primers were used in PCR. This table comes from immunoSEQ multiplex PCR, and its TCRdb copy is limited to in-frame clones, with some not included. The repertoire consists of around 150,000 clones, with 65% to 80% occurring once and the leading ten covering roughly 4.2%. Sequenced material: PBMCs. Receptors were obtained from a man in his forties in good health and CMV-seronegative.

This chain links TRBV19 with TRBJ2-7, with TRBD1 identical over 11 bases. V was pared by 6 bases and J by 2 bases, with 6 bases of the junction left unmatched. CDR3 length equals 15 residues. Looked up from germline, CDR1 is LNHDA and CDR2 is SQIVND (reference sequence). This CDR3 reads CASSHGQGAAYEQYF. DNA of the CDR3: TGTGCCAGTAGCCATGGACAGGGGGCCGCCTACGAGCAGTACTTC.

The gene calls are TRBV6-6 and TRBJ1-1; TRBD1 might be the D (6 bases). From germline, CDR1 is MNHNY and CDR2 SVGAGI (reference sequence). Trimming removed 2 bases from V and 2 bases from J, with 15 bases in between. The length of the CDR3 is 16 residues. CDR3 coding DNA: TGTGCCAGCAGTTACCGTCCGGGACACGGAAACACTGAAGCTTTCTTT. Translating it yields CASSYRPGHGNTEAFF.

The chain links TRBV12-5 to TRBJ2-4; D is perhaps TRBD1 (5 bases). The germline V and J ends were trimmed by 2 bases and 3 bases, with 11 bases remaining between them. CDR1 is LGHNT, CDR2 FRNRAP, per germline. This CDR3 spans 15 amino acids. The CDR3 region is CASGLTTEYKNIQYF. CDR3 coding DNA: TGTGCTAGTGGTTTGACGACAGAGTACAAAAACATTCAGTACTTC.

The gene calls are TRBV6-1 and TRBJ2-7, with 12 bases identical to TRBD1. The CDR3 is 13 residues long. Germline V gene data show CDR1 as MNHNS and CDR2 as SASEGT. V gave up 6 bases and J gave up 6 bases; unmatched junction bases: 3. The CDR3 loop is CASSRDRGREQYF. DNA for the CDR3: TGTGCCAGCAGCCGGGACAGGGGGCGCGAGCAGTACTTC.

V usage is TRBV29-1 and J usage is TRBJ2-1; D is perhaps TRBD2 (6 bases). The CDR3 spans 14 residues. In germline, CDR1 is SQVTM, CDR2 ANQGSEA. V dropped 5 bases and J dropped 8 bases, with 19 bases sitting between them. The CDR3 coding sequence is TGCAGCGTTCCGGGACTCTTCCCGGTGGATGAGCAGTTCTTC. Translating it yields CSVPGLFPVDEQFF.

This clone has just one count. The CDR3: CASKEVNTEAFF. The CDR3, as DNA: TGTGCCAGTAAGGAGGTCAACACTGAAGCTTTCTTT. The chain combines TRBV19 with TRBJ1-1; no firm D call. Trimming stripped 7 bases from V and 2 bases from J, with 8 bases between. CDR1 LNHDA and CDR2 SQIVND come from the germline V gene (reference sequence). The CDR3 has 12 amino acids.

A remark on this clone: Other DNA sequences of this sample code for an identical CDR3. V gene TRBV7-9 combines with J gene TRBJ1-1; D perhaps matches TRBD1 (6 bases). The CDR3 runs to 13 residues. V was clipped by 3 bases and J by 1 base, with 6 bases between them. CDR1 and CDR2 (germline): SEHNR, FQNEAQ (reference sequence). The CDR3 spells CASSLGQNTEAFF. The CDR3 DNA sequence: TGTGCCAGCAGCTTGGGACAGAACACTGAAGCTTTCTTT.

The V and J genes are TRBV6-5 and TRBJ2-5, with D perhaps matching TRBD2 (5 bases). Trimming removed 2 bases from V and 6 bases from J, with 13 bases in between. This CDR3 spans 14 amino acids. Per germline, CDR1 MNHEY and CDR2 SVGAGI. CDR3 in amino acids: CASSYAGQPKTQYF. The CDR3 DNA sequence: TGTGCCAGCAGTTACGCGGGCCAACCCAAGACCCAGTACTTC.

The genes are TRBV7-3 and TRBJ2-3; D perhaps matches TRBD2 (6 bases). The CDR3 runs 15 residues. Germline lookup yields CDR1 SGHTA and CDR2 FQGTGA. Between the trimmed V and J ends, which lost 5 bases and 2 bases, there was a span of 14 bases. The CDR3 DNA reads TGTGCCAGCAGCCCGGGACCGGGGGTCACAGATACGCAGTATTTT. Translated, it gives CASSPGPGVTDTQYF.

The chain recombines TRBV27 with TRBJ1-1; D ambiguous. The CDR3 runs to 15 residues. Germline CDR1 MNHEY, CDR2 SMNVEV (reference sequence). Trimming shortened V by 1 base and J by 7 bases, and 16 bases separated the two germline ends. This chain's CDR3 is CASSLWSTSRGEAFF. The CDR3 DNA is TGTGCCAGCAGTTTATGGAGTACCAGTAGAGGTGAAGCTTTCTTT.

The table lists this clone with a count of one. Other nucleotide sequences in the sample specify the same CDR3. The chain couples TRBV9 to TRBJ2-3, with 15 bases identical to TRBD2. V was pared by 0 bases and J by 0 bases, with 2 bases of the junction left unmatched. This CDR3 has 18 residues. The germline V gene has CDR1 SGDLS and CDR2 YYNGEE. The CDR3, as DNA: TGTGCCAGCAGCGTAGGGACTAGCGGGGGGGCTAGCACAGATACGCAGTATTTT. It encodes CASSVGTSGGASTDTQYF. Variable domain in full (rest from reference TRBV9 and TRBJ2-3): DSGVTQTPKHLITATGQRVTLRCSPRSGDLSVYWYQQSLDQGLQFLIQYYNGEERAKGNILERFSAQQFPDLHSELNLSSLELGDSALYFCASSVGTSGGASTDTQYFGPGTRLTVL.

The chain employs TRBV6-5 and TRBJ1-1, with D perhaps matching TRBD1 (5 bases). This CDR3 has 13 residues. V lost 8 bases and J lost 5, with 15 bases in between. Germline loops: CDR1 MNHEY, CDR2 SVGAGI. As DNA, the CDR3 is TGTGCCAGCCGACACAGAAAGGGGACTGAAGCTTTCTTT. Translation gives CASRHRKGTEAFF.

The J gene is TRBJ2-7, the V gene TRBV25-1; 9 bases align to TRBD1. V shed 7 bases and J 6 bases; nucleotides not matched to a gene: 13. From germline, CDR1 is MGHDK and CDR2 SYGVNS. The CDR3 consists of 15 residues. The CDR3 protein is CASKDRDREFCEQYF. In DNA form, the CDR3 reads TGTGCCAGCAAAGACCGGGACAGGGAATTTTGCGAGCAGTACTTC.

CDR3 protein: CASSVGLSSYEQYF. For the CDR3, the DNA is TGTGCCAGCAGCGTCGGTTTAAGCTCCTACGAGCAGTACTTC. V gene TRBV9 combines with J gene TRBJ2-7; D is unclear. The ends were cut back, 2 bases at V and 0 bases at J, with 9 bases in the middle. Per the germline V gene, CDR1 is SGDLS and CDR2 is YYNGEE. The CDR3 extends over 14 amino acids.

The table lists this clone with a few counts. The rearrangement joins TRBV27 to TRBJ2-3, with 13 bases that match TRBD2. The V segment lost 4 bases and the J segment 2 bases; nucleotides outside the gene matches: 6. The CDR3 loop spans 17 amino acids. Germline-derived CDR1 and CDR2 are MNHEY and SMNVEV (reference sequence). CDR3 protein: CASSSPGLAGITDTQYF. The DNA of the CDR3 is TGTGCCAGCAGTTCCCCGGGACTAGCGGGGATCACAGATACGCAGTATTTT.